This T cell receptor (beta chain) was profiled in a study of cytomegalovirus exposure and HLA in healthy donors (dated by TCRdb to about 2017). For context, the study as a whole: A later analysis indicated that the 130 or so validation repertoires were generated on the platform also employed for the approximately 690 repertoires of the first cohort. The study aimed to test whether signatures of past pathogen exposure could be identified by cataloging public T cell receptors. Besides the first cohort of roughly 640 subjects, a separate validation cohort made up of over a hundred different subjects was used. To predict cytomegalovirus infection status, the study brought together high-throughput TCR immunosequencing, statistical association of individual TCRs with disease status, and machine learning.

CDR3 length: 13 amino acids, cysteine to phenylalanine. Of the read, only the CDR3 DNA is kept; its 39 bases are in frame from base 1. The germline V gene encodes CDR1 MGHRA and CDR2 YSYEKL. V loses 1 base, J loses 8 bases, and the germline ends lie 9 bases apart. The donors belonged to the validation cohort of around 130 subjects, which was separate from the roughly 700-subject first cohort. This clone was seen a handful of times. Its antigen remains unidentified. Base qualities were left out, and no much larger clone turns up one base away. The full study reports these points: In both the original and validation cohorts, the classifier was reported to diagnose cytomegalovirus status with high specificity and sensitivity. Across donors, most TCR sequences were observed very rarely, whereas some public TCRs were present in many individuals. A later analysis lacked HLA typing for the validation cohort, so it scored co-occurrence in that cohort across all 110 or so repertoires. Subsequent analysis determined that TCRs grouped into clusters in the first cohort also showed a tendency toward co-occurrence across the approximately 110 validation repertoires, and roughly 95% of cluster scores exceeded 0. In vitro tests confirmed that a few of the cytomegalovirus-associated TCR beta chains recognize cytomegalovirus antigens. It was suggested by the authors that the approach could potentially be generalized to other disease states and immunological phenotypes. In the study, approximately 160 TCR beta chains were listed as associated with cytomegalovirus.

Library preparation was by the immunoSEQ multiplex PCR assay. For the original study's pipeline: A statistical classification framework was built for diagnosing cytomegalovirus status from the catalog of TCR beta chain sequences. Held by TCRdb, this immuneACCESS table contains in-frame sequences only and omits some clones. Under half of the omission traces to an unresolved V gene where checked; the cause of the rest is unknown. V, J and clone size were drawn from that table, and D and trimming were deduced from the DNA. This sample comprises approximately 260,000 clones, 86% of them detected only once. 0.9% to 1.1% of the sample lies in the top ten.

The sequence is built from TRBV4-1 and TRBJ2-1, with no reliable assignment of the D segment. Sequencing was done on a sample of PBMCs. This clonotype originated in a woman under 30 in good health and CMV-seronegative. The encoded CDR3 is CASSQAELHEQFF. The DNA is TGCGCCAGCAGCCAAGCGGAGTTGCATGAGCAGTTCTTC.